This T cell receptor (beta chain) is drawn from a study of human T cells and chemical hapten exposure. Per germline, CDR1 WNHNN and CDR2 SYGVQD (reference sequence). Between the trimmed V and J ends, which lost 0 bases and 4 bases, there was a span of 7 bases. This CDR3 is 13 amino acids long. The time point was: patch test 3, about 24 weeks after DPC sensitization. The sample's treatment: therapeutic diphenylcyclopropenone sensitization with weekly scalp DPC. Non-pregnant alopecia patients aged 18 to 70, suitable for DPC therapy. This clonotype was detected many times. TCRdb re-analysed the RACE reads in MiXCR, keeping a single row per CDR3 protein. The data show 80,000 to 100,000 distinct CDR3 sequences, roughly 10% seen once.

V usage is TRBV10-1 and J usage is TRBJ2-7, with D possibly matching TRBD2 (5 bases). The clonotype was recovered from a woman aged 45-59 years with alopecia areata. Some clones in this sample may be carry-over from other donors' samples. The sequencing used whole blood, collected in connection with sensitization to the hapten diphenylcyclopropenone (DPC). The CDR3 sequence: CASSESPGYEQYF. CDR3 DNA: TGCGCCAGCAGTGAGTCCCCGGGATACGAGCAGTACTTC.